The 9 T cell receptor delta chains presented below share a single source sample, sequenced in a study of gamma-delta T cells after stem cell transplantation. TCRdb fed the RT-PCR reads into CATT to redo clone calling. The data contain approximately 16,000 delta-chain clones, over 8% of them singletons. The sample consisted of gamma-delta T cells. These receptors all stem from a human donor. It is not recorded whose cells these are; they may come from a transplant donor.

This clone has more than one count but fewer than ten. TCRdb's protein for this DNA is that of a much larger clone and differs from the translation at residue 5, likely a read error; the protein shown is the DNA translation. The chain joins TRDV2 to TRDJ1; 12 bases agree with TRDD3. Losses at the gene ends were 2 bases for V and 3 bases for J; bases not matched to a gene: 15. Germline loops: CDR1 GEAIGNYY, CDR2 EKD. This CDR3 has 19 amino acids. The CDR3 bases are TGTGCCTGTGACATCGTACTGGGGGATACCTCCTCACGGGCCGATAAACTCATCTTT. Translation gives CACDIVLGDTSSRADKLIF.

This clone was found a few times. Since a far larger clone is one base different, this is likely a read error. The same CDR3 arises from other DNA sequences in this sample as well. The V gene is TRDV2, the J gene TRDJ1; D call uncertain. This CDR3 is 17 amino acids long. CDR1 and CDR2 from the germline V gene are GEAIGNYY and EKD. CDR3 region: CACDNLLTESYTDKLIF. In DNA form, the CDR3 reads TGTGCCTGCGACAACCTCCTTACTGAAAGTTACACCGATAAACTCATCTTT.

Of note for this clone: The protein TCRdb gives is from a much larger clone and does not agree with this DNA's translation at residue 8, likely a read error; the protein shown here comes from the DNA. The chain carries TRDV2 and TRDJ1, with D possibly TRDD3 on 5 matching bases. Germline V gene data show CDR1 as GEAIGNYY and CDR2 as EKD. V was clipped by 0 bases and J by 0 bases, with 16 bases between them. The CDR3 runs to 17 residues. The CDR3 DNA reads TGTGCCTGTGACACCGCTGGGAGACCGACTTACACCGATAAACTCATCTTT. Translation gives CACDTAGRPTYTDKLIF.

This clone is large by share. This likely stems from a read error, as it lies one base from a far larger clone. CDR3 amino acids: CALPSYDLGDKLIF. The CDR3 nucleotides are TGTGCCCTCCCCTCCTACGACCTGGGGGATAAACTCATCTTT. The chain links TRDV3 to TRDJ1; D tentatively reads TRDD2 or TRDD3 (6 bases each). The germline V gene encodes CDR1 TVYSNPD and CDR2 GDNSRS (reference sequence). Trimming shortened V by 5 bases and J by 5 bases, and 21 bases separated the two germline ends. The CDR3 runs to 14 residues.

A word on this clone: This DNA's translation and the protein TCRdb lists, from a much larger clone, do not match at residue 3, likely due to a read error; the protein shown is translated from the DNA. The genes are TRDV2 and TRDJ1, with TRDD3 identical over 11 bases. The germline gives CDR1 GEAIGNYY, CDR2 EKD. The CDR3 covers 19 residues. CDR3 sequence reads: CARDKLSMGDTRNTDKLIF. The DNA of the CDR3 is TGTGCCCGTGACAAACTGTCAATGGGGGATACGCGTAACACCGATAAACTCATCTTT.

About this clone itself: This DNA's translation and the protein TCRdb lists, from a much larger clone, do not match at residue 7, likely due to a read error; the protein shown is translated from the DNA. This chain connects TRDV2 to TRDJ1; 8 nucleotides agree with TRDD3. Trimming cost V 4 bases and J 2 bases; bases outside gene matches: 11. The CDR3 runs 16 residues. CDR1 and CDR2 (germline): GEAIGNYY, EKD. The CDR3 loop reads CACEFLRDTRTDKLIF. The CDR3 DNA reads as TGTGCCTGTGAATTTCTGAGGGATACGCGTACCGATAAACTCATCTTT.

This clone turned up a few times. Germline and junction disagree at one end, which may indicate a read error. The sample holds other DNA sequences that translate to the same CDR3. This sequence joins TRDV2 and TRDJ1; maybe TRDD3 (5 bases). The germline gives CDR1 GEAIGNYY, CDR2 EKD. This CDR3 has 16 residues. The CDR3 is CACDVLGLASTYKLIF. The CDR3 DNA is TGTGCCTGTGACGTGTTGGGATTGGCGAGCACCTATAAACTCATCTTT.

This clone was detected only a few times. A much bigger clone sits one base away, suggesting this may be a read error. Other DNA sequences in the sample encode the same CDR3. This rearrangement joins TRDV2 to TRDJ1; 9 bases line up with TRDD3. The germline CDR1 and CDR2 sequences are GEAIGNYY and EKD. There are 19 residues in the CDR3. The V gene end was trimmed by 3 bases and the J gene end by 0 bases; junction bases not matched to a gene: 16. CDR3 bases: TGTGCCTGTGACGGACGAAGGGGGGATACCGCAGCGAACACCGATAAACTCATCTTT. It specifies CACDGRRGDTAANTDKLIF.

This chain joins TRDV2 and TRDJ1, with 10 bases fitting TRDD3. V shed 0 bases, J shed 0 bases, and the junction held 21 bases outside the gene matches. The CDR3 length is 22 residues. Germline V gene sequence: CDR1 GEAIGNYY, CDR2 EKD. CDR3 nucleotide sequence: TGTGCCTGTGACACCGGAAGCTTGAGGGGGGATACGGGGTCTAAGTACACCGATAAACTCATCTTT. Its translation: CACDTGSLRGDTGSKYTDKLIF.